This T cell receptor (beta chain) was profiled in a study of T cells in Graves' hyperthyroidism and ophthalmopathy. Germline V gene data show CDR1 as LGHDT and CDR2 as YNNKEL (reference sequence). Trimming pared 3 bases from V and 4 bases from J, leaving 13 bases between. The CDR3 has 16 residues. RNA transcripts yielded amplified TCR beta CDR3 regions. The TCR CDR3 first-round RT-PCR relied on the HTBI primer set. TCRdb used MiXCR to reprocess the multiplex PCR reads, holding one entry per CDR3 protein. The sample has under 350,000 distinct CDR3 sequences, over 15% seen once. The rearrangement links TRBV3-1 to TRBJ2-6, with no clear D. The specimen sequenced was blood. The TCR comes from a woman aged 55-70 years with Graves' ophthalmopathy. CDR3 residues: CASSHPPGFGANVLTF. CDR3 bases: TGTGCCAGCAGCCACCCTCCAGGTTTCGGGGCCAACGTCCTGACTTTC.